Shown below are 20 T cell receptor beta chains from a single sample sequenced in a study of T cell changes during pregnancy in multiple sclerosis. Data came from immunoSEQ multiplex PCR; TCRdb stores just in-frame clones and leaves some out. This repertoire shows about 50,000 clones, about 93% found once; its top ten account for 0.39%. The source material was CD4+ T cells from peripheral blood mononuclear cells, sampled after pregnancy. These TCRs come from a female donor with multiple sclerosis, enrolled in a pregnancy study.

The CDR3 reads CASRRTGSWEQYF. The DNA of the CDR3 is TGCGCCAGCAGAAGGACAGGGTCATGGGAGCAGTACTTC. This rearrangement joins TRBV4-1 to TRBJ2-7; 8 bases match TRBD1. The V gene's germline CDR1 is MGHRA and CDR2 YSYEKL. Unmatched junction bases numbered 8, after V lost 6 bases and J lost 7 bases. The CDR3 consists of 13 residues.

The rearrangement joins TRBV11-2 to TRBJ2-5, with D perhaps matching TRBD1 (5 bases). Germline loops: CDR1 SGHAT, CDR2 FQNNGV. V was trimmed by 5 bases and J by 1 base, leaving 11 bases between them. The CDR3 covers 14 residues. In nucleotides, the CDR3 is TGTGCCAGCAGCACTCCGACAGTCCAAGAGACCCAGTACTTC. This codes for CASSTPTVQETQYF.

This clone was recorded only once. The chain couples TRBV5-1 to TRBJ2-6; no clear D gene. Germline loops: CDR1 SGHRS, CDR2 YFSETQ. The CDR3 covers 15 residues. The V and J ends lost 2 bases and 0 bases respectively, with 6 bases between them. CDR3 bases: TGCGCCAGCAGCTTTCAGGTCTCTGGGGCCAACGTCCTGACTTTC. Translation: CASSFQVSGANVLTF.

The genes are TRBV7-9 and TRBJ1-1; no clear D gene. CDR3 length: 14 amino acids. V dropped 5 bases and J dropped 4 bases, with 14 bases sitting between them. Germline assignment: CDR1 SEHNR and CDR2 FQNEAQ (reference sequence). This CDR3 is CASSHPILSTEAFF. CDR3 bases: TGTGCCAGCAGCCACCCTATTCTTAGCACTGAAGCTTTCTTT.

Written as DNA, the CDR3 is TGTGCCATCAGCCTAGCGGGAGACCCGGGGAATGAGCAGTTCTTC. Translated, it gives CAISLAGDPGNEQFF. The chain links TRBV10-3 to TRBJ2-1; the match to TRBD2 covers 10 bases. Germline V gene sequence: CDR1 ENHRY, CDR2 SYGVKD. With 6 bases clipped from V and 7 bases from J, the junction kept 9 bases outside the gene matches. This CDR3 is 15 amino acids long.

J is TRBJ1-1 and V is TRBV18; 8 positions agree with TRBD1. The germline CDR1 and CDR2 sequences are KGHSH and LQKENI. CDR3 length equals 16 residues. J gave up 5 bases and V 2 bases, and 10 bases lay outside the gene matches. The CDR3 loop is CASSPDRTGLGTEAFF. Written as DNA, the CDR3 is TGTGCCAGCTCACCAGACAGGACAGGGCTAGGAACTGAAGCTTTCTTT.

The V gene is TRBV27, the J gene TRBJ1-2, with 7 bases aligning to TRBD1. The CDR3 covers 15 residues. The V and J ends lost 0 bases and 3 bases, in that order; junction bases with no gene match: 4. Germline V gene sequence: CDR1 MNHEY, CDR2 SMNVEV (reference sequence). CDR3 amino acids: CASSLSPRGDYGYTF. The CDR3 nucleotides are TGTGCCAGCAGTTTATCCCCCAGGGGGGACTATGGCTACACCTTC.

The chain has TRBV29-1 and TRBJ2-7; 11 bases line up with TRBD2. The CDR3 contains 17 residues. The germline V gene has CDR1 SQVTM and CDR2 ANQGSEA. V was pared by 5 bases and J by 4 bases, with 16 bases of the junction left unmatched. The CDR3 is CSVIGGTSGSRRYEQYF. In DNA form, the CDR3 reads TGCAGCGTTATTGGTGGGACTAGCGGATCCAGAAGGTACGAGCAGTACTTC.

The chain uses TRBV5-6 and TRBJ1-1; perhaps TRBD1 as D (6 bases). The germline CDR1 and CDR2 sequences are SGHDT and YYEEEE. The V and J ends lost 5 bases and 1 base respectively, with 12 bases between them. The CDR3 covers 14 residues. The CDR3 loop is CASSIGQRNTEAFF. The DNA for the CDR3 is TGTGCCAGCAGTATCGGACAGAGGAACACTGAAGCTTTCTTT.

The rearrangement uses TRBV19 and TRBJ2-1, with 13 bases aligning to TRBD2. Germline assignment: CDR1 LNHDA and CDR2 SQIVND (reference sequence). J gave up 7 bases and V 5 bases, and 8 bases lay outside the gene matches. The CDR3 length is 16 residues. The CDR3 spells CASSGRTSGSFNEQFF. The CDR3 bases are TGTGCCAGTAGTGGACGGACTAGCGGGAGTTTTAATGAGCAGTTCTTC.

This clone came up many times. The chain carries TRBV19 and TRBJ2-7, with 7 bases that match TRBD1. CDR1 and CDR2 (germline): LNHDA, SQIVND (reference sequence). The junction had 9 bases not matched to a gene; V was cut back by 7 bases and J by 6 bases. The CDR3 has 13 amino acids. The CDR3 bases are TGTGCCAGTAAACGTACAGGGGTGGGCGAGCAGTACTTC. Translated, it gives CASKRTGVGEQYF.

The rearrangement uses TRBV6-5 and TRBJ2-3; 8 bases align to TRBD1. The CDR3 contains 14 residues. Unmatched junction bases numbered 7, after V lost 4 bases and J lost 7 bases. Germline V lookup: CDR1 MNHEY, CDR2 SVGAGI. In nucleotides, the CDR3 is TGTGCCAGCAGTTTCGGACAGGGCAGGCATACGCAGTATTTT. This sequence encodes CASSFGQGRHTQYF.

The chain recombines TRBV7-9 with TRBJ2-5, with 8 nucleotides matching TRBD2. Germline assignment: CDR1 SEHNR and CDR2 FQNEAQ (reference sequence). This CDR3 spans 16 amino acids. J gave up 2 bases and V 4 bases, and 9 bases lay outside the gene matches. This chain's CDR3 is CASSYSGTRRQETQYF. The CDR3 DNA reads TGTGCCAGCAGCTATTCCGGGACTAGGAGACAAGAGACCCAGTACTTC. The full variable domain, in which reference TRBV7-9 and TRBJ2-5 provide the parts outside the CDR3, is DTGVSQNPRHKITKRGQNVTFRCDPISEHNRLYWYRQTLGQGPEFLTYFQNEAQLEKSRLLSDRFSAERPKGSFSTLEIQRTEQGDSAMYLCASSYSGTRRQETQYFGPGTRLLVL.

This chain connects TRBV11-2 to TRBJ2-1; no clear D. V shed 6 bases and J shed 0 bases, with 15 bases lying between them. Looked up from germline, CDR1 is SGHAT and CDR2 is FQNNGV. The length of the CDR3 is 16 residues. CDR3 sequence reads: CASSYLGTGSYNEQFF. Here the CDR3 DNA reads TGTGCCAGCAGTTACCTTGGTACCGGCTCCTACAATGAGCAGTTCTTC.

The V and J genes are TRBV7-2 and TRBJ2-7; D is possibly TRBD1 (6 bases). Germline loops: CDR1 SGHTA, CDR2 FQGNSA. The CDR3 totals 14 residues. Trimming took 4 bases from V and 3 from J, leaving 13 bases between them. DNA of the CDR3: TGTGCCAGCAGCTCACCCCGGACAGACTACGAGCAGTACTTC. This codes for CASSSPRTDYEQYF.

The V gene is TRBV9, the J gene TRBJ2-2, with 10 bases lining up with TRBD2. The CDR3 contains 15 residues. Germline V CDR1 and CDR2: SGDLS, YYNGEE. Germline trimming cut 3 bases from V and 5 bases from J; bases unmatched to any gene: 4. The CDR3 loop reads CASSALAGRTGELFF. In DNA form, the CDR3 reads TGTGCCAGCAGCGCACTAGCGGGAAGGACCGGGGAGCTGTTTTTT.

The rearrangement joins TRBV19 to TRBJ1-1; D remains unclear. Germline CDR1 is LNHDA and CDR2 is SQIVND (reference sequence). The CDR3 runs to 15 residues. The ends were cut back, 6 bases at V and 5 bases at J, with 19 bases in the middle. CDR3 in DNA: TGTGCCAGTAGCCCATCTTACCCGACGGGAACTGAAGCTTTCTTT. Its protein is CASSPSYPTGTEAFF.

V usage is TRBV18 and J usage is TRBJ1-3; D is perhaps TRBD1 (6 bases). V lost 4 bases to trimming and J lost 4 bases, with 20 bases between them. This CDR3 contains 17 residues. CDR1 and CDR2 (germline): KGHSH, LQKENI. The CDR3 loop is CASSHAGTQKRGNTIYF. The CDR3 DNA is TGTGCCAGCTCACACGCCGGGACACAAAAAAGAGGAAACACCATATATTTT.

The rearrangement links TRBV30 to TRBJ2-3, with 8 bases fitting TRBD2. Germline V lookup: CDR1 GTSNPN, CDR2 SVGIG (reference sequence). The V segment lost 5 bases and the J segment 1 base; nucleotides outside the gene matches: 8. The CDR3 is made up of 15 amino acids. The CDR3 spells CAWEIFGGGTDTQYF. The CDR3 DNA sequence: TGTGCCTGGGAAATATTCGGGGGGGGCACAGATACGCAGTATTTT. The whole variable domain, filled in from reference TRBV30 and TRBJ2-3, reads SQTIHQWPATLVQPVGSPLSLECTVEGTSNPNLYWYRQAAGRGLQLLFYSVGIGQISSEVPQNLSASRPQDRQFILSSKKLLLSDSGFYLCAWEIFGGGTDTQYFGPGTRLTVL.

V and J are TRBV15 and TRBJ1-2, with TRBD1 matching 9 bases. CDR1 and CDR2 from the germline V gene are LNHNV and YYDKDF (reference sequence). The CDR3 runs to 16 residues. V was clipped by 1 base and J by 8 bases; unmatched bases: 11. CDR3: CATSRGVGGQGRGYTF. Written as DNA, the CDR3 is TGTGCCACCAGCAGAGGCGTCGGGGGACAGGGTAGAGGCTACACCTTC.